This entry features one T cell receptor (beta chain) sequence. As yet, its antigen is unknown. This table comes from immunoSEQ multiplex PCR, and its TCRdb copy is limited to in-frame clones, with some not included. Counted here are millions of clones, more than 90% occurring once; the ten biggest clones make up 0.14%. CDR3 size: 15 residues. The germline CDR1 and CDR2 sequences are SEHNR and FQNEAQ (reference sequence). Between the trimmed V and J ends, which lost 1 base and 1 base, there was a span of 9 bases. In the CD4+ fraction, cells were divided into CD45RA+ naive and CD45RA-negative memory subsets. The record originates from a study of shared clonotypes between healthy human individuals. Study-level background: The plates for each donor numbered three CD4 naive, three CD4 memory, two CD8 naive and one CD8 memory.

Notes on the study in general: Memory subsets generally showed smaller estimated richness than naive subsets did. Few donors restricted represented genetic and exposure-history diversity.

What was sequenced was naive CD4+ T cells sorted from blood. Subset meaning: CD45RA+ positively selected. The V gene is TRBV7-9, the J gene TRBJ2-3; D remains ambiguous. The receptor was derived from a man between 18 and 29 years old in good health. CDR3 amino acids: CASSLGFTGTDTQYF. The CDR3 coding sequence is TGTGCCAGCAGCTTAGGATTCACAGGCACAGATACGCAGTATTTT.